This TCR beta chain was retrieved from a study of CD8+CD57+ T cells in acquired aplastic anemia. Study results and limitations: In CD8+ cells, Simpson's diversity showed no significant difference between patients and controls. Between patients and controls, approximately 29 CD8+ CDR3 sequences were found in common.

The count of this clonotype is one. The antigen is undetermined. Whoever was chosen for sequencing had shown CD8+CD57+ cell expansion by flow cytometry. There were no patients without severe acquired aplastic anemia. Profiling of TCR beta VDJ combinations and CDR3 sequences used genomic DNA as template. In TCRdb, the reads were re-called with MiXCR into one record per CDR3 protein. The sample shows around 170,000 distinct CDR3 sequences, around half of them seen only once. V was clipped by 7 bases and J by 5 bases, with 17 bases between them. Germline loops: CDR1 KGHDR, CDR2 SFDVKD. The CDR3 loop spans 15 amino acids.

Sequenced material: sorted CD4+, CD8+, or CD8+CD57+ T cells (not recorded which) from PBMCs. The sequence derives from a human donor with aplastic anemia. This chain uses TRBV24-1 with TRBJ2-1; unclear D gene. CDR3 bases: TGTGCCACCAGCTCGGTATTCGGCAGCGACAATGAGCAGTTCTTC. It specifies CATSSVFGSDNEQFF.